The 26 T cell receptor beta chains in this list originate from one sample, sequenced in a study of OX40 agonist ivuxolimab in advanced cancers. Data came from immunoSEQ multiplex PCR; TCRdb stores just in-frame clones and leaves some out. This table has more than 80,000 clones, under 95% appearing once. The source was CD4+ or CD8+ T cells sorted from blood, collected in a trial of the OX40 agonist ivuxolimab. The source is an adult with an advanced solid tumor such as melanoma, head and neck, liver or kidney cancer.

The CDR3 nucleotides are TGTGCCAGCTCACCGGGAAGGGTTTGGGATTCACCCCTCCACTTT. Translation: CASSPGRVWDSPLHF. The genes are TRBV18 and TRBJ1-6; D unclear. The CDR3 contains 15 residues. V dropped 3 bases and J dropped 8 bases, with 14 bases sitting between them. Per the germline V gene, CDR1 is KGHSH and CDR2 is LQKENI.

The rearrangement links TRBV11-1 to TRBJ1-4; 10 nucleotides line up with TRBD1. This CDR3 region has 16 residues. J gave up 6 bases and V 5 bases, and 9 bases lay outside the gene matches. The germline V gene has CDR1 SGHAT and CDR2 FQDESV (reference sequence). CDR3 sequence: CASSPTGGTGDEKLFF. CDR3 nucleotide sequence: TGTGCCAGCAGCCCCACCGGCGGGACAGGGGATGAAAAACTGTTTTTT.

The chain carries TRBV29-1 and TRBJ2-7; tentative D call: TRBD2 (7 bases). The CDR3 extends over 15 amino acids. Germline CDR1 SQVTM, CDR2 ANQGSEA. V gave up 3 bases and J gave up 3 bases, with 18 bases separating them. The CDR3, as DNA: TGCAGCGTTGAGATGGCCGGGGGGCCGCACTACGAGCAGTACTTC. Encoded protein: CSVEMAGGPHYEQYF.

Only one count was recorded for this clone. The genes are TRBV11-3 and TRBJ2-1; D might be TRBD2 (6 bases). This CDR3 contains 14 residues. CDR1 is SGHNT, CDR2 YENEEA, per germline. Trimming pared 5 bases from V and 5 bases from J, leaving 13 bases between. The CDR3 protein is CASSGRFSDNEQFF. The DNA of the CDR3 is TGTGCCAGCAGCGGGAGGTTTTCCGACAATGAGCAGTTCTTC.

This chain connects TRBV7-9 to TRBJ2-3; D gene ambiguous. Germline CDR1 and CDR2: SEHNR and FQNEAQ (reference sequence). The CDR3 covers 13 residues. V lost 3 bases and J lost 4, with 8 bases in between. CDR3 loop: CASSFLPSDTQYF. As DNA, the CDR3 is TGTGCCAGCAGCTTTTTGCCCTCAGATACGCAGTATTTT.

In its sample, this clone was seen once. The gene calls are TRBV25-1 and TRBJ2-7; 12 bases align to TRBD2. V trimming: 2 bases; J trimming: 0 bases; junction bases outside the gene matches: 8. The CDR3 totals 18 residues. CDR1 and CDR2 (germline): MGHDK, SYGVNS. CDR3 region: CASSEGWLAGGSSYEQYF. In nucleotides, the CDR3 is TGTGCCAGCAGTGAAGGATGGCTAGCGGGAGGGAGCTCCTACGAGCAGTACTTC.

The rearrangement joins TRBV29-1 to TRBJ2-5; TRBD2 is a possible D gene (8 bases). CDR3 length: 17 residues. Per the germline V gene, CDR1 is SQVTM and CDR2 is ANQGSEA. Trimming shortened V by 5 bases and J by 0 bases, and 22 bases separated the two germline ends. In DNA, the CDR3 is TGCAGCGTTAGGGGGCGCGCTAGCGGGCAGTACCAAGAGACCCAGTACTTC. Its translation: CSVRGRASGQYQETQYF.

This clone turned up a few times. This chain joins TRBV29-1 and TRBJ2-6, with D possibly matching TRBD2 (6 bases). V lost 6 bases, J lost 4 bases, and 10 bases lay in between. The germline gives CDR1 SQVTM, CDR2 ANQGSEA. The CDR3 totals 13 residues. CDR3 in DNA: TGCAGCGTAATAGCGGCGGGGGCCAACGTCCTGACTTTC. This sequence encodes CSVIAAGANVLTF. The entire variable domain, with the rest obtained from reference TRBV29-1 and TRBJ2-6, is as follows: SAVISQKPSRDICQRGTSLTIQCQVDSQVTMMFWYRQQPGQSLTLIATANQGSEATYESGFVIDKFPISRPNLTFSTLTVSNMSPEDSSIYLCSVIAAGANVLTFGAGSRLTVL.

The V gene is TRBV6-1, the J gene TRBJ1-4; D gene unclear. CDR1 MNHNS and CDR2 SASEGT come from the germline V gene. Trimming took 8 bases from V and 8 from J, leaving 15 bases between them. The CDR3 has 13 amino acids. CDR3 in DNA: TGTGCCAGCCGACCGGGGATAGGAGAAAAACTGTTTTTT. Translating gives CASRPGIGEKLFF.

The CDR3 region has the DNA TGTGCCAGCAGTCGTGGACGGTCCTACGAGCAGTACTTC. It is translated as CASSRGRSYEQYF. The gene calls are TRBV28 and TRBJ2-7; no firm D call. The V and J ends lost 5 bases and 1 base respectively, with 9 bases between them. Germline values: CDR1 MDHEN, CDR2 SYDVKM. This CDR3 spans 13 amino acids.

This clone appeared a few times. The chain links TRBV28 to TRBJ2-7; D gene ambiguous. The CDR3 is 12 amino acids. The germline gives CDR1 MDHEN, CDR2 SYDVKM. The V end was cut by 2 bases, the J end by 3 bases, with 5 bases between. DNA for the CDR3: TGTGCCAGCAGTTTAGCAGACTACGAGCAGTACTTC. It codes for CASSLADYEQYF. The full variable domain, completed using reference TRBV28 and TRBJ2-7, is DVKVTQSSRYLVKRTGEKVFLECVQDMDHENMFWYRQDPGLGLRLIYFSYDVKMKEKGDIPEGYSVSREKKERFSLILESASTNQTSMYLCASSLADYEQYFGPGTRLTVT.

The J gene is TRBJ2-1, the V gene TRBV7-9, with D maybe TRBD1 (5 bases). CDR3 length: 16 amino acids. V shed 2 bases and J shed 3 bases, with 14 bases lying between them. Germline CDR1 is SEHNR and CDR2 is FQNEAQ (reference sequence). The CDR3 sequence is CASSLSGQGIYNEQFF. The CDR3 DNA reads as TGTGCCAGCAGCTTAAGTGGGCAGGGAATCTACAATGAGCAGTTCTTC.

The chain uses TRBV5-6 and TRBJ2-3; D may be TRBD2 (6 bases). The CDR3 covers 18 residues. Germline loops: CDR1 SGHDT, CDR2 YYEEEE. Trimming stripped 3 bases from V and 2 bases from J, with 22 bases between. The DNA for the CDR3 is TGTGCCAGCAGCTGGCTGGTCTATGTGCGGGGCCTCACAGATACGCAGTATTTT. Protein: CASSWLVYVRGLTDTQYF. The full variable domain, rest sourced from reference TRBV5-6 and TRBJ2-3, is DAGVTQSPTHLIKTRGQQVTLRCSPKSGHDTVSWYQQALGQGPQFIFQYYEEEERQRGNFPDRFSGHQFPNYSSELNVNALLLGDSALYLCASSWLVYVRGLTDTQYFGPGTRLTVL.

The V and J genes are TRBV19 and TRBJ2-7, with 10 bases identical to TRBD2. The trim removed 2 bases at V and 5 bases at J, leaving 6 bases unmatched. The CDR3 spans 15 residues. Germline loops: CDR1 LNHDA, CDR2 SQIVND (reference sequence). This CDR3 is CASSITLAGADEQYF. The CDR3 nucleotides read TGTGCCAGTAGTATAACGCTAGCGGGAGCTGACGAGCAGTACTTC. Looking up the rest from reference TRBV19 and TRBJ2-7 gives the full variable domain: DGGITQSPKYLFRKEGQNVTLSCEQNLNHDAMYWYRQDPGQGLRLIYYSQIVNDFQKGDIAEGYSVSREKKESFPLTVTSAQKNPTAFYLCASSITLAGADEQYFGPGTRLTVT.

The genes are TRBV6-6 and TRBJ2-7; 8 positions agree with TRBD2. The length of the CDR3 is 13 residues. V was clipped by 5 bases and J by 4 bases; unmatched bases: 4. Germline CDR1 is MNHNY and CDR2 is SVGAGI (reference sequence). CDR3 sequence reads: CASSPREGYEQYF. The DNA of the CDR3 is TGTGCCAGCAGTCCCCGGGAGGGGTACGAGCAGTACTTC.

The J gene is TRBJ2-1, the V gene TRBV10-3; TRBD1 matches 11 bases. J gave up 0 bases and V 0 bases, and 1 base lay outside the gene matches. The CDR3 sequence is 17 residues long. Germline V gives CDR1 ENHRY, CDR2 SYGVKD. The CDR3 nucleotides are TGTGCCATCAGTGAGTCGGGACAGGGGGTCTCCTACAATGAGCAGTTCTTC. It specifies CAISESGQGVSYNEQFF.

V is TRBV4-1 and J is TRBJ2-7, with D maybe TRBD2 (5 bases). The germline V and J ends were trimmed by 3 bases and 0 bases, with 21 bases remaining between them. Germline lookup yields CDR1 MGHRA and CDR2 YSYEKL. The CDR3 is 18 amino acids. The CDR3 sequence is CASSHHATAGISSYEQYF. The CDR3 region has the DNA TGCGCCAGCAGCCATCATGCTACGGCGGGCATATCCTCCTACGAGCAGTACTTC.

This chain joins TRBV9 and TRBJ2-1; TRBD2 might be the D (6 bases). The CDR3 spans 14 residues. The V gene's germline CDR1 is SGDLS and CDR2 YYNGEE. Trimming took 4 bases from V and 8 from J, leaving 16 bases between them. The CDR3 nucleotides read TGTGCCAGCAGCCCAGGCGGGGCTTCCGATGAGCAGTTCTTC. Translated: CASSPGGASDEQFF.

The chain has TRBV7-8 and TRBJ1-1, with D perhaps TRBD1 (5 bases). Germline CDR1 SGHVS, CDR2 FQNEAQ. V lost 1 base and J 11 bases, leaving 11 bases between the germline ends. The CDR3 contains 12 residues. In DNA, the CDR3 is TGTGCCAGCAGCTTAGTAACGGGGCGTGCTTTCTTT. This translates into CASSLVTGRAFF.

V gene TRBV7-9 combines with J gene TRBJ2-5; TRBD2 matches at 12 bases. J gave up 5 bases and V 5 bases, and 6 bases lay outside the gene matches. The CDR3 is 15 amino acids. The germline V gene encodes CDR1 SEHNR and CDR2 FQNEAQ (reference sequence). The chain's CDR3 is CASSRTSGVLETQYF. Written as DNA, the CDR3 is TGTGCCAGCAGCAGGACTAGCGGGGTCCTTGAGACCCAGTACTTC.

The chain links TRBV11-1 to TRBJ2-1; D possibly corresponds to TRBD1 (5 bases). This CDR3 comprises 16 residues. The germline CDR1 and CDR2 sequences are SGHAT and FQDESV (reference sequence). The ends were cut back, 1 base at V and 5 bases at J, with 15 bases in the middle. The CDR3 sequence is CASSLVPQDSNNEQFF. The CDR3 coding sequence is TGTGCCAGCAGCTTAGTTCCACAGGATAGTAACAATGAGCAGTTCTTC.

The chain joins TRBV7-9 to TRBJ2-2; D may correspond to TRBD1 or TRBD2 (5 bases each). The CDR3 extends over 14 amino acids. CDR1 and CDR2 (germline): SEHNR, FQNEAQ (reference sequence). Trimming stripped 1 base from V and 5 bases from J, with 8 bases between. The CDR3 DNA reads TGTGCCAGCAGCTTAGAAGGGGAGACCGGGGAGCTGTTTTTT. Protein sequence: CASSLEGETGELFF.

The CDR3 protein is CASSQPGQTYNEQFF. CDR3 nucleotide sequence: TGCGCCAGCAGCCAGCCGGGACAGACCTACAATGAGCAGTTCTTC. The rearrangement uses TRBV4-1 and TRBJ2-1; 7 nucleotides agree with TRBD1. This CDR3 is 15 amino acids long. Germline CDR1 is MGHRA and CDR2 is YSYEKL. Trimming took 3 bases from V and 2 from J; bases not matched to a gene: 4.

The chain recombines TRBV7-3 with TRBJ2-1; 8 nucleotides align to TRBD2. CDR3 size: 15 residues. Looked up from germline, CDR1 is SGHTA and CDR2 is FQGTGA. Trimming took 1 base from V and 7 from J; bases not matched to a gene: 6. The CDR3 DNA reads as TGTGCCAGCAGCTTAATGTCGGGAGGGCCAAATGAGCAGTTCTTC. Translation gives CASSLMSGGPNEQFF.

The V gene is TRBV4-2, the J gene TRBJ1-1, with D perhaps TRBD1 (6 bases). Germline V gene data show CDR1 as LGHNA and CDR2 as YNFKEQ. This CDR3 is built from 14 residues. The germline V and J ends were trimmed by 4 bases and 3 bases, with 12 bases remaining between them. CDR3 bases: TGTGCCAGCAGCCGTGGGGGGGGCCACACTGAAGCTTTCTTT. Translating it yields CASSRGGGHTEAFF.

This clone came up a few times. J is TRBJ2-6 and V is TRBV27, with no clear D. V lost 0 bases, J lost 3 bases, and 6 bases lay in between. This CDR3 spans 15 amino acids. CDR1 and CDR2 from the germline V gene are MNHEY and SMNVEV (reference sequence). CDR3 nucleotide sequence: TGTGCCAGCAGTTTATCCCCTAATGGGGCCAACGTCCTGACTTTC. This gives the protein CASSLSPNGANVLTF.